The next 18 T cell receptor beta chains were all read from a single sample in a study of blood T cells in healthy people across ages. For the second PCR, which ran for about 7 to 11 cycles, a sample-barcoded 5' primer and a J-beta primer mix were used. One entry per CDR3 protein results from TCRdb running MiXCR on the 5' RACE reads. The sample yields around 1.5 million distinct CDR3 sequences, around 39% seen once. Sequenced input: blood. Every receptor here comes from a young woman in good health.

The chain uses TRBV28 and TRBJ2-1, with a tentative D call TRBD1 (7 bases). The DNA end is a closer match to TRBJ2-7, so the J assignment may be wrong. The germline CDR1 and CDR2 sequences are MDHEN and SYDVKM. CDR3 length: 14 residues. In DNA form, the CDR3 reads TGTGCCAGCATCTCAGGGGGACTCTACAATGAGCAGTACTTC. This sequence encodes CASISGGLYNEQYF.

V usage is TRBV3-1 and J usage is TRBJ2-7; D perhaps matches TRBD2 (5 bases). The CDR3 runs 16 residues. The germline V gene has CDR1 LGHDT and CDR2 YNNKEL (reference sequence). Trimming removed 0 bases from V and 2 bases from J, with 14 bases in between. CDR3 nucleotides: TGTGCCAGCAGCCAAGATTCTCGGGAACCCCCCTACGAGCAGTACTTC. It translates to CASSQDSREPPYEQYF.

The chain combines TRBV25-1 with TRBJ2-1; 8 bases agree with TRBD1. CDR3 length equals 14 residues. Per the germline V gene, CDR1 is MGHDK and CDR2 is SYGVNS. V gave up 3 bases and J gave up 13 bases; unmatched junction bases: 11. CDR3 DNA sequence: TGTGCCAGCAGTGACCTAGGACAGGGAGAGACCCAGTTCTTC. It translates to CASSDLGQGETQFF.

The V gene is TRBV3-1, the J gene TRBJ2-7; D ambiguous. The assigned J gene may be wrong: the sequence end matches TRBJ2-5 better. The CDR3 is 12 amino acids. Germline CDR1 LGHDT, CDR2 YNNKEL (reference sequence). CDR3 bases: TGTGCCAGCAGCCGGTCGCTGGAGACCCAGTACTTC. This codes for CASSRSLETQYF.

V is TRBV29-1 and J is TRBJ1-1; D call uncertain. V lost 4 bases to trimming and J lost 5 bases, with 11 bases between them. The CDR3 contains 12 residues. Germline V gene sequence: CDR1 SQVTM, CDR2 ANQGSEA. Here the CDR3 DNA reads TGCAGCGTTGCCCAGAAGGTAACTGAAGCTTTCTTT. Amino acids: CSVAQKVTEAFF.

This clonotype has just a few counts. This chain connects TRBV6-1 to TRBJ2-3; TRBD1 might be the D (6 bases). Between the trimmed V and J ends, which lost 2 bases and 8 bases, there was a span of 14 bases. CDR1 and CDR2 (germline): MNHNS, SASEGT. The length of the CDR3 is 14 residues. CDR3 residues: CASSELGSRGTQYF. The DNA of the CDR3 is TGTGCCAGCAGTGAATTAGGTAGCAGGGGTACGCAGTATTTT.

This chain links TRBV27 with TRBJ2-1; D perhaps matches TRBD2 (6 bases). The ends were cut back, 4 bases at V and 0 bases at J, with 16 bases in the middle. This CDR3 comprises 17 residues. Germline CDR1 and CDR2: MNHEY and SMNVEV (reference sequence). The CDR3 loop reads CASSSHVQGGSYNEQFF. DNA for the CDR3: TGTGCCAGCAGTTCCCACGTTCAGGGAGGCTCCTACAATGAGCAGTTCTTC.

This clonotype was recorded a few times. The chain uses TRBV29-1 and TRBJ2-1; perhaps TRBD1 as D (6 bases). From germline, CDR1 is SQVTM and CDR2 ANQGSEA. CDR3 size: 16 residues. The V gene lost 3 bases and the J gene lost 0 bases, with 15 bases spanning the gap. CDR3 in DNA: TGCAGCGTTGAGTGGGGGCAGAGCGGCTCCTACAATGAGCAGTTCTTC. Amino acids: CSVEWGQSGSYNEQFF.

This rearrangement joins TRBV11-2 to TRBJ2-7; 10 nucleotides line up with TRBD1. This CDR3 comprises 16 residues. The junction had 7 bases not matched to a gene; V was cut back by 5 bases and J by 0 bases. Germline assignment: CDR1 SGHAT and CDR2 FQNNGV. The CDR3 protein is CASSPRRQGASYEQYF. As DNA, the CDR3 is TGTGCCAGCAGCCCCCGACGACAGGGGGCCTCCTACGAGCAGTACTTC. The full variable domain, completed using reference TRBV11-2 and TRBJ2-7, is EAGVAQSPRYKIIEKRQSVAFWCNPISGHATLYWYQQILGQGPKLLIQFQNNGVVDDSQLPKDRFSAERLKGVDSTLKIQPAKLEDSAVYLCASSPRRQGASYEQYFGPGTRLTVT.

This clonotype was seen more than once but under ten times. This sequence joins TRBV20-1 and TRBJ2-5; either TRBD1 or TRBD2 may fit D (5 bases each). The CDR3 contains 12 residues. Germline CDR1 reads DFQATT; CDR2 reads SNEGSKA (reference sequence). DNA for the CDR3: TGCAAAGTCCAGGGAGTAGGGGAGACCCAGTACTTC. Protein product: CKVQGVGETQYF.

This chain connects TRBV3-1 to TRBJ1-1; D perhaps matches TRBD1 (6 bases). The CDR3 runs 16 residues. CDR1 LGHDT and CDR2 YNNKEL come from the germline V gene (reference sequence). The V end was cut by 1 base, the J end by 6 bases, with 18 bases between. The DNA of the CDR3 is TGTGCCAGCAGCCAAGGTACAGGGAGGGGTGCATCTGAAGCTTTCTTT. Protein product: CASSQGTGRGASEAFF.

This rearrangement joins TRBV4-1 to TRBJ2-1; 7 positions match TRBD2. The CDR3 length is 16 residues. V shed 1 base and J 2 bases; nucleotides not matched to a gene: 5. Germline V lookup: CDR1 MGHRA, CDR2 YSYEKL. CDR3 region: CASSQVASGTYNEQFF. In DNA form, the CDR3 reads TGCGCCAGCAGCCAAGTGGCCAGCGGGACCTACAATGAGCAGTTCTTC.

This clonotype came up many times. This rearrangement joins TRBV5-1 to TRBJ2-1; D is ambiguous. The germline V gene encodes CDR1 SGHRS and CDR2 YFSETQ. CDR3 length equals 13 residues. Trimming took 7 bases from V and 4 from J, leaving 12 bases between them. CDR3 in amino acids: CASYDSLYNEQFF. CDR3 bases: TGCGCCAGCTACGACTCCCTATACAATGAGCAGTTCTTC.

The chain employs TRBV6-5 and TRBJ2-1; 9 nucleotides line up with TRBD1. CDR3 length: 14 residues. Per the germline V gene, CDR1 is MNHEY and CDR2 is SVGAGI. With V trimmed by 5 bases and J by 5 bases, 4 bases remained unmatched. As DNA, the CDR3 is TGTGCCAGCAGTCTATGGACAGGGGACAATGAGCAGTTCTTC. Translated, it gives CASSLWTGDNEQFF.

The V call is TRBV11-2, the J call TRBJ2-1; 12 positions agree with TRBD2. The CDR3 is made up of 15 amino acids. Trimming at V came to 6 bases and at J to 9 bases, leaving 9 bases not matched to a gene. Germline V gene lookup returns CDR1 SGHAT and CDR2 FQNNGV. CDR3 loop: CASSPGTSGLFEQFF. For the CDR3, the DNA is TGTGCCAGCAGTCCAGGGACTAGCGGGTTATTTGAGCAGTTCTTC.

Only a few counts were recorded for this clonotype. The chain is built from TRBV5-1 and TRBJ2-5; no firm D call. Trimming removed 0 bases from V and 4 bases from J, with 13 bases in between. CDR1 and CDR2 (germline): SGHRS, YFSETQ. This CDR3 comprises 15 residues. CDR3 sequence (DNA): TGCGCCAGCAGCTTGGACTCCGACGTTAGAGAGACCCAGTACTTC. Translation gives CASSLDSDVRETQYF.

The chain carries TRBV6-5 and TRBJ1-5; a weak D match, TRBD1 (5 bases). The CDR3 is 12 residues long. Trimming left V 2 bases short and J 10 bases short, with 9 bases between. Germline V CDR1 and CDR2: MNHEY, SVGAGI. This CDR3 is CASSYRGAPQHF. The CDR3 region has the DNA TGTGCCAGCAGTTACCGAGGGGCCCCCCAGCATTTT.

The CDR3 nucleotides are TGTGCCAATGGTCAGGGGGGCTATGGCTACACCTTC. It specifies CANGQGGYGYTF. The V and J genes are TRBV10-3 and TRBJ1-2, with 7 bases fitting TRBD1. The CDR3 consists of 12 residues. Per germline, CDR1 ENHRY and CDR2 SYGVKD. Trimming at V came to 10 bases and at J to 4 bases, leaving 6 bases not matched to a gene.